This T cell receptor (beta chain) was captured by sequencing in a study of T cell responses to AZD1222 COVID-19 vaccine. Turning to the study itself: The study pooled second doses at about 4 or about 12 weeks.

The method was immunoSEQ multiplex PCR; TCRdb's version includes in-frame clones alone and lacks a portion of them. The sample consists of over 95,000 clones, around 87% of them appearing once. The study, taken as a whole, reports: Increased Spike-specific TCR breadth and depth were observed after two AZD1222 doses. Repertoire collection took place solely once the T cell response had peaked. Nearly half of spike-specific TCRs reportedly go after variant regions that carry no mutations.

Germline trimming cut 3 bases from V and 7 bases from J; bases unmatched to any gene: 8. CDR3 size: 16 residues. Germline V gene data show CDR1 as KGHSH and CDR2 as LQKENI. As for this clone: Its antigen is as yet unknown.

The sample consisted of peripheral blood, taken on day 0 of AZD1222 vaccination. The chain employs TRBV18 and TRBJ1-6; 8 nucleotides agree with TRBD1. This receptor was taken from an adult in good health. The CDR3 reads CASSPLGQVPNSPLHF. Written as DNA, the CDR3 is TGTGCCAGCTCACCCCTGGGACAGGTTCCAAATTCACCCCTCCACTTT.